Listed below are T cell receptor beta chains from one sample, sequenced in a study of beta chain features in type 1 diabetes. Only in-frame clones appear in the TCRdb table, and some are missing; sequencing was by immunoSEQ multiplex PCR. The table records over 700,000 clones, 15% to 20% of them present only once. The sample comprised naive CD4+ T cells from blood. The receptor set was obtained from a young woman in good health. Each CDR3 is given with its conserved first and last residue. D genes are given only for firm matches. Not all rows give a size; the values are once, few, many and, for expanded clones, a class.

v_call: TRBV5-6
d_call: -
clone_size: few
j_call: TRBJ2-6
cdr3_aa: CASSRGANVLTF
cdr3_nt: TGTGCCAGCAGCCGTGGAGCCAACGTCCTGACTTTC

v_call: TRBV6-1
d_call: TRBD2
clone_size: -
j_call: TRBJ2-1
cdr3_aa: CASGRVSYNEQFF
cdr3_nt: TGTGCCAGCGGGAGGGTCTCCTACAATGAGCAGTTCTTC

v_call: TRBV18
d_call: -
clone_size: few
j_call: TRBJ2-5
cdr3_aa: CASSTSTQETQYF
cdr3_nt: TGTGCCAGCTCAACCTCCACGCAAGAGACCCAGTACTTC

v_call: TRBV5-6
d_call: -
clone_size: few
j_call: TRBJ1-1
cdr3_aa: CASSPRNHPEAFF
cdr3_nt: TGTGCCAGCAGCCCCAGGAACCACCCTGAAGCTTTCTTT

v_call: TRBV7-9
d_call: -
clone_size: few
j_call: TRBJ2-2
cdr3_aa: CASSPRAIPSTGELFF
cdr3_nt: TGTGCCAGCAGCCCCCGGGCGATACCGAGTACCGGGGAGCTGTTTTTT

v_call: TRBV28
d_call: -
clone_size: few
j_call: TRBJ2-7
cdr3_aa: CASKGAGRYEQYF
cdr3_nt: TGTGCCAGCAAGGGGGCGGGGCGCTACGAGCAGTACTTC

v_call: TRBV5-6
d_call: -
clone_size: -
j_call: TRBJ2-7
cdr3_aa: CASSLVGSDRYEQYF
cdr3_nt: TGTGCCAGCAGCTTGGTTGGCAGCGACCGCTACGAGCAGTACTTC

v_call: TRBV14
d_call: -
clone_size: -
j_call: TRBJ2-1
cdr3_aa: CASSQGEIKESRSQFF
cdr3_nt: TGTGCCAGCAGCCAAGGGGAGATTAAAGAGAGCCGCTCGCAGTTCTTC

v_call: TRBV5-1
d_call: -
clone_size: -
j_call: TRBJ2-1
cdr3_aa: CASSLGDRNEQFF
cdr3_nt: TGCGCCAGCAGCCTCGGCGATCGGAATGAGCAGTTCTTC

v_call: TRBV4-2
d_call: -
clone_size: -
j_call: TRBJ2-7
cdr3_aa: CASSQDTVSRAEQYF
cdr3_nt: TGTGCCAGCAGCCAAGATACGGTTAGTAGAGCCGAGCAGTACTTC

v_call: TRBV7-9
d_call: TRBD1
clone_size: few
j_call: TRBJ2-7
cdr3_aa: CASSPATGPHEQYF
cdr3_nt: TGTGCCAGCAGCCCGGCGACAGGGCCGCACGAGCAGTACTTC

v_call: TRBV29-1
d_call: TRBD2
clone_size: few
j_call: TRBJ2-1
cdr3_aa: CSVGMTSAHNEQFF
cdr3_nt: TGCAGCGTTGGTATGACTAGCGCCCACAATGAGCAGTTCTTC

v_call: TRBV5-1
d_call: TRBD2
clone_size: -
j_call: TRBJ2-1
cdr3_aa: CASSPRPRDYHNEQFF
cdr3_nt: TGCGCCAGCAGCCCCCGACCCCGGGACTACCACAATGAGCAGTTCTTC

v_call: TRBV7-2
d_call: TRBD2
clone_size: -
j_call: TRBJ2-3
cdr3_aa: CASSVRLATDTQYF
cdr3_nt: TGTGCCAGCAGCGTACGACTAGCAACAGATACGCAGTATTTT

v_call: TRBV5-6
d_call: -
clone_size: -
j_call: TRBJ1-3
cdr3_aa: CASSFPSRDGNTIYF
cdr3_nt: TGTGCCAGCAGCTTTCCCAGTCGGGATGGAAACACCATATATTTT

v_call: TRBV6-5
d_call: TRBD2
clone_size: few
j_call: TRBJ2-4
cdr3_aa: CASSYTSGNIQYF
cdr3_nt: TGTGCCAGCAGTTATACTAGCGGGAACATTCAGTACTTC

v_call: TRBV9
d_call: TRBD1
clone_size: few
j_call: TRBJ2-3
cdr3_aa: CASSVLGTGGADTQYF
cdr3_nt: TGTGCCAGCAGCGTCCTCGGGACAGGGGGGGCGGATACGCAGTATTTT

v_call: TRBV28
d_call: TRBD2
clone_size: few
j_call: TRBJ2-1
cdr3_aa: CASSLTSSGRKNEQFF
cdr3_nt: TGTGCCAGCAGTTTAACGAGTAGCGGGAGGAAGAATGAGCAGTTCTTC

v_call: TRBV2
d_call: TRBD2
clone_size: -
j_call: TRBJ2-3
cdr3_aa: CASQRTSGVTDTQYF
cdr3_nt: TGTGCCAGCCAACGGACTAGCGGGGTCACAGATACGCAGTATTTT

v_call: TRBV18
d_call: TRBD2
clone_size: -
j_call: TRBJ2-7
cdr3_aa: CASSPGLAASYEQYF
cdr3_nt: TGTGCCAGCTCACCGGGACTAGCGGCTTCCTACGAGCAGTACTTC

v_call: TRBV5-1
d_call: -
clone_size: -
j_call: TRBJ2-3
cdr3_aa: CASSLVGFGTDTQYF
cdr3_nt: TGCGCCAGCAGCCTCGTTGGGTTTGGTACAGATACGCAGTATTTT

v_call: TRBV18
d_call: -
clone_size: -
j_call: TRBJ2-2
cdr3_aa: CASSPLATGELFF
cdr3_nt: TGTGCCAGCTCACCGCTAGCAACCGGGGAGCTGTTTTTT

v_call: TRBV5-1
d_call: TRBD2
clone_size: few
j_call: TRBJ2-1
cdr3_aa: CASPPPGTSDDEQFF
cdr3_nt: TGCGCCAGCCCCCCTCCCGGGACTAGTGACGATGAGCAGTTCTTC

v_call: TRBV10-3
d_call: -
clone_size: -
j_call: TRBJ2-7
cdr3_aa: CAISASGNYEQYF
cdr3_nt: TGTGCCATCAGTGCTTCGGGGAACTACGAGCAGTACTTC